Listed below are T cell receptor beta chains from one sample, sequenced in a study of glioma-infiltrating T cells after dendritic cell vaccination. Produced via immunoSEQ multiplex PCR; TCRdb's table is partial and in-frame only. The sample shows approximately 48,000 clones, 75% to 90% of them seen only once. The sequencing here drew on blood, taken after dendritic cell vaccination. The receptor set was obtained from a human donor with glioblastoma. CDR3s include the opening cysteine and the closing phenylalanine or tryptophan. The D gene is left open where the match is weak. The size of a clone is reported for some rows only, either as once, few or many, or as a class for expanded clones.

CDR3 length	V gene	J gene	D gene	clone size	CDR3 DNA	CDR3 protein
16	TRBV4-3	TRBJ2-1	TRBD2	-	TGCGCCAGCAGCCAAGACGGGACTAGCGGGGGCAATGAGCAGTTCTTC	CASSQDGTSGGNEQFF
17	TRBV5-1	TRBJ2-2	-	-	TGCGCCAGCAGCAGGAACACAGGGTTAAGAAGTGGCGGGGAGCTGTTTTTT	CASSRNTGLRSGGELFF
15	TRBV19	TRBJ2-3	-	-	TGTGCCAGTAGTAGACTATGGTCCGACACAGATACGCAGTATTTT	CASSRLWSDTDTQYF
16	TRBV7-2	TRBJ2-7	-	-	TGTGCCAGCAGCCCTCGCTTAACGGGAGTCTCCTACGAGCAGTACTTC	CASSPRLTGVSYEQYF
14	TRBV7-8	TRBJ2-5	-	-	TGTGCCAGCAGCTTGAGGGGGAGTGAGGAGACCCAGTACTTC	CASSLRGSEETQYF
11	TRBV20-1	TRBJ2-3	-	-	TGCAGTGCTAGAGATACGGTGATGCAGTATTTT	CSARDTVMQYF
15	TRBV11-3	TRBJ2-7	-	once	TGTGCCAGCAGCCTGGGCCTCCAGAGCTCCTACGAGCAGTACTTC	CASSLGLQSSYEQYF
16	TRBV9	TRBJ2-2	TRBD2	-	TGTGCCAGCAGCCCCGACGGGACTAGTCCCCCCGGGGAGCTGTTTTTT	CASSPDGTSPPGELFF
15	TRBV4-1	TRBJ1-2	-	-	TGCGCCAGCAGCCAAGATAGTCAGGGGATCTATGGCTACACCTTC	CASSQDSQGIYGYTF
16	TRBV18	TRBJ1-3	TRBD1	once	TGTGCCAGCTCACCACCCTCAGGGGGAACTAAGAACACCATATATTTT	CASSPPSGGTKNTIYF
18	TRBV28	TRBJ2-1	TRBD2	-	TGTGCCAGCAGTGTTATTGGACTTAGGAGGGATGGGAGGGGTGAGCAGTTCTTC	CASSVIGLRRDGRGEQFF
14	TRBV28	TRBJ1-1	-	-	TGTGCCAGCAGAGATGGAAATGGAGACACTGAAGCTTTCTTT	CASRDGNGDTEAFF
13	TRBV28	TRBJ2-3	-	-	TGTGCCAGCAGTTTAGGGCGGGGAGCGACGCAGTATTTT	CASSLGRGATQYF
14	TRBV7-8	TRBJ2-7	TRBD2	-	TGTGCCAGCAGCTTTAGGACTAGCGGCTACGAGCAGTACTTC	CASSFRTSGYEQYF
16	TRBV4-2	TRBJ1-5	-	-	TGTGCCAGCAGCCAAGCGTGGCAGAATAGCAATCAGCCCCAGCATTTT	CASSQAWQNSNQPQHF
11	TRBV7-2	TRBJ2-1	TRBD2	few	TGTGCCAGCAGCTCCGGGACTAGCTGGTTCTTC	CASSSGTSWFF
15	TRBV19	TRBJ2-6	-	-	TGTGCCAGTAGTATTGACAGTCCTGGGGCCAACGTCCTGACTTTC	CASSIDSPGANVLTF
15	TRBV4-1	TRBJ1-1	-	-	TGCGCCAGCAGCCAAGTTTCGGGAATAGGTGCTGAAGCTTTCTTT	CASSQVSGIGAEAFF
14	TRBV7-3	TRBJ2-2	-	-	TGTGCCAGCAGCTTAACTAGCGTGGCCGGGGAGCTGTTTTTT	CASSLTSVAGELFF
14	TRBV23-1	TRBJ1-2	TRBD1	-	TGCGCCAGCAGTCAACCAGGGACAGGTGTAGGCTACACCTTC	CASSQPGTGVGYTF
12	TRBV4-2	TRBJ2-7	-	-	TGTGCCAGCAGTAACAGCCCGGACGAGCAGTACTTC	CASSNSPDEQYF
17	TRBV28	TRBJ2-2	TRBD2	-	TGTGCCAGCAGGATTGATCTGGCGGGAGGGAGTACCGGGGAGCTGTTTTTT	CASRIDLAGGSTGELFF
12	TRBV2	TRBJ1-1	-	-	TGTGCCAGCAGTGAACCGGGAACTGAAGCTTTCTTT	CASSEPGTEAFF
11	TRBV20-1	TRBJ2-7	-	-	TGCAGTGCTAGAGTTCAGTTGGAGCAGTACTTC	CSARVQLEQYF
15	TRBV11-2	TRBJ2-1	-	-	TGTGCCAGCAGCCTGGAGGGTCTAGCCGGGAATGAGCAGTTCTTC	CASSLEGLAGNEQFF
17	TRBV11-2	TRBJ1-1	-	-	TGTGCCAGCAGCCCTATTCCGGCCTCAGGGTCCTACACTGAAGCTTTCTTT	CASSPIPASGSYTEAFF
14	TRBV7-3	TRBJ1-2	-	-	TGTGCCAGCAAGCATAGGGCAGGGGTCTATGGCTACACCTTC	CASKHRAGVYGYTF
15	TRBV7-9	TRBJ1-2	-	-	TGTGCCAGCAGTCGGACAGCTACATCAAACTATGGCTACACCTTC	CASSRTATSNYGYTF